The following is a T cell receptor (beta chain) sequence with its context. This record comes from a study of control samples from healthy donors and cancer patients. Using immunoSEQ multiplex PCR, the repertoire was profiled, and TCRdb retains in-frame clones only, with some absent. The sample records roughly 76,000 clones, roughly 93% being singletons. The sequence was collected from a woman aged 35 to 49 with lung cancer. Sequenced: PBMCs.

The CDR3: CASSLGLGTQYF. In DNA, the CDR3 is TGTGCCAGCAGTCTGGGACTAGGCACGCAGTATTTT. The gene calls are TRBV12-3 or TRBV12-4 and TRBJ2-3; TRBD2 matches at 8 bases. The CDR3 has 12 amino acids. Trimming removed 5 bases from V and 9 bases from J; junction bases left unmatched: 4.